The rows below give T cell receptor beta chains drawn from one sample of a study of long-term antiretroviral therapy in people with HIV. TCRdb's table, derived via immunoSEQ multiplex PCR, lists solely in-frame clones and lacks some. The data show roughly 38,000 clones, roughly four fifths seen once. Material: unsorted PBMCs, obtained 0.3 years after starting antiretroviral therapy. The source is a man in his late teens or twenties with HIV. The CDR3 runs from the conserved cysteine through the conserved F or W. Each record gives: J gene, V gene, CDR3 length, CDR3 protein.

TRBJ2-5 | TRBV30 | 14 | CAWSLTGDRRPQYF
TRBJ2-7 | TRBV18 | 13 | CASSPGLWYEQYF
TRBJ1-2 | TRBV6-5 | 13 | CASSYPGTAGYTF
TRBJ1-2 | TRBV7-6 | 16 | CASSLTAQGGAYGYTF
TRBJ2-7 | TRBV7-9 | 14 | CASSNRDTSYEQYF
TRBJ2-3 | TRBV5-6 | 13 | CASSLGGPNTQYF
TRBJ1-2 | TRBV30 | 14 | CAWSEYAGFMGYTF
TRBJ1-2 | TRBV10-3 | 16 | CAISEGQMTPNYGYTF
TRBJ2-7 | TRBV6-4 | 13 | CARHHGCSYEQYF
TRBJ1-1 | TRBV4-1 | 17 | CASSQKSRQAKYTEAFF
TRBJ1-1 | TRBV29-1 | 13 | CSAQGYANTEAFF
TRBJ2-7 | TRBV5-4 | 14 | CASSLESQSYEQYF
TRBJ1-1 | TRBV18 | 13 | CASSQSGDTEAFF
TRBJ1-5 | TRBV7-6 | 13 | CASSLEWNQPQHF
TRBJ2-7 | TRBV6-5 | 12 | CASSYPESEQYF
TRBJ2-1 | TRBV7-9 | 14 | CASPGEIPYNEQFF
TRBJ2-7 | TRBV4-3 | 12 | CASSQSGYEQYF
TRBJ2-7 | TRBV4-1 | 16 | CASSLLSGSRGYEQYF
TRBJ1-3 | TRBV10-3 | 13 | CAIQGLVGNTIYF
TRBJ1-6 | TRBV6-1 | 19 | CASSEPIRDGKMVESPLHF
TRBJ2-5 | TRBV6-1 | 15 | CASSEAAGGQETQYF
TRBJ2-1 | TRBV7-9 | 13 | CASSLGTDDEQFF
TRBJ2-1 | TRBV7-8 | 14 | CASSLAGGYYEQFF
TRBJ2-7 | TRBV19 | 16 | CASSNSFGTGTYEQYF
TRBJ1-3 | TRBV10-3 | 12 | CAISLSGNTIYF
TRBJ2-7 | TRBV7-2 | 15 | CASSLGLGQGDEQYF
TRBJ2-5 | TRBV5-6 | 15 | CASSLGYTLEETQYF
TRBJ2-1 | TRBV9 | 13 | CASSMDSRDEQFF
TRBJ1-4 | TRBV6-5 | 15 | CASSYSWGSYEKLFF
TRBJ2-1 | TRBV9 | 14 | CASSVKGLGNEQFF
TRBJ1-2 | TRBV30 | 12 | CAWSAQGYGYTF
TRBJ2-3 | TRBV9 | 15 | CASNDEGAPTDTQYF